The T cell receptor (beta chain) described here comes from a study of PD-1 blockade in classical Hodgkin lymphoma. Across the whole study: Patients were infused with nivolumab 3 mg/kg every 2 weeks.

Broader study findings: CD4+ TCR diversity, unlike CD8+, climbed significantly by C4D1. Healthy donors were reported to have higher baseline TCR diversity than newly diagnosed patients. Patients newly diagnosed and complete responders had comparable baseline diversity.

The ends were cut back, 5 bases at V and 7 bases at J, with 9 bases in the middle. The CDR3 runs 12 residues. Germline CDR1 and CDR2: MNHEY and SMNVEV (reference sequence). Comment on this clone: The antigen remains undetermined.

Using immunoSEQ multiplex PCR, the repertoire was profiled, and TCRdb retains in-frame clones only, with some absent. The table has about 28,000 clones, roughly 85% seen once. Following autologous stem cell transplantation, relapse occurred in every patient, and exposure to brentuximab vedotin varied. The sample was peripheral blood mononuclear cells (PBMCs), taken before the second cycle of nivolumab. The chain joins TRBV27 to TRBJ2-1; tentatively, D is TRBD1 (6 bases). The receptor comes from a human donor with classical Hodgkin lymphoma. CDR3 region: CASSKGGNEQFF. In nucleotides, the CDR3 is TGTGCCAGCAGTAAAGGGGGAAATGAGCAGTTCTTC.